This T cell receptor (beta chain) was sequenced for a study of CD8 T cells in Susac syndrome. V lost 2 bases, J lost 4 bases, and 5 bases stayed unmatched. Per germline, CDR1 SGHRS and CDR2 YFSETQ. CDR3 size: 15 residues. Included as multiple sclerosis controls were treatment-naive patients who had stable or active relapsing-remitting disease. With random hexamers, roughly 0.45 to 1 ug RNA was reverse transcribed. MiXCR was run by TCRdb on the immunoSEQ multiplex PCR reads, yielding one entry per CDR3 protein. Counted here are 170,000 or so distinct CDR3 sequences, over 85% occurring once; the ten biggest clones make up roughly 0.1%.

This rearrangement joins TRBV5-1 to TRBJ2-3, with 9 bases lining up with TRBD2. This TCR was recovered from a human donor with multiple sclerosis. Sequencing was performed on CD4+ T cells from PBMCs. CDR3 sequence: CASSLTSGLSDTQYF. The CDR3 DNA is TGCGCCAGCAGCTTAACTAGCGGGTTGTCAGATACGCAGTATTTT.